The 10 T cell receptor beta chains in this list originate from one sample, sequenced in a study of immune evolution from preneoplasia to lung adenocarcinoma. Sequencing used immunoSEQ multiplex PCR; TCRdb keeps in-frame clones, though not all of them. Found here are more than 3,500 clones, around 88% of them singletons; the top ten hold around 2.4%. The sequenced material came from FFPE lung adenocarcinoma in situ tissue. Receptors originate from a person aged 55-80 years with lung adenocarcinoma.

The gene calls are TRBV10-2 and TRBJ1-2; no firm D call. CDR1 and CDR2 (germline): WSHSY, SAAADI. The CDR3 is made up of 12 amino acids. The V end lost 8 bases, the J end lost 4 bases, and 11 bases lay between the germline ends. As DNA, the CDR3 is TGCGCCAGCCGGACCGACTCCTATGGCTACACCTTC. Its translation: CASRTDSYGYTF.

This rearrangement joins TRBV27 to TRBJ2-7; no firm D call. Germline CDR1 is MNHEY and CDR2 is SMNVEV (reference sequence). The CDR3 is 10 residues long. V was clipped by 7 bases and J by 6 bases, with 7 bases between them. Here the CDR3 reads CASITPEQYF. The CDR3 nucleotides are TGTGCCAGCATAACCCCCGAGCAGTACTTC.

The chain's CDR3 is CASSAQGYEQYF. CDR3 DNA: TGCGCCAGCAGTGCGCAGGGATACGAGCAGTACTTC. The genes are TRBV10-2 and TRBJ2-7, with D maybe TRBD1 (5 bases). Germline lookup yields CDR1 WSHSY and CDR2 SAAADI. The CDR3 is 12 residues long. The V gene lost 4 bases and the J gene lost 4 bases, with 8 bases spanning the gap.

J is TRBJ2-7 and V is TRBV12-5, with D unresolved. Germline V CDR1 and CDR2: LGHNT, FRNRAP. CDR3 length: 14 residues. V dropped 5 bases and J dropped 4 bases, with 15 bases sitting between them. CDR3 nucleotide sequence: TGTGCTAGTGGTCTATGCTGTGATGGATACGAGCAGTACTTC. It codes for CASGLCCDGYEQYF.

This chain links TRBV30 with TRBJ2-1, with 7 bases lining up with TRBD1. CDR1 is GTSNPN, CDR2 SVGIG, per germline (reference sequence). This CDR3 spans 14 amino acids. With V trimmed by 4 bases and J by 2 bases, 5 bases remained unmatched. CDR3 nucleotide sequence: TGTGCCTGGAACCAGGGACAGACCTACAATGAGCAGTTCTTC. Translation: CAWNQGQTYNEQFF.

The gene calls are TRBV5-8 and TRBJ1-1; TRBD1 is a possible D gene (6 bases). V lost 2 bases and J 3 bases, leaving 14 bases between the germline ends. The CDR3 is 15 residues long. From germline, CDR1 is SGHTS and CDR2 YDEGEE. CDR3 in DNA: TGTGCCAGCAGCTTTCGGGGGGCTGGAGACACTGAAGCTTTCTTT. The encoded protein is CASSFRGAGDTEAFF.

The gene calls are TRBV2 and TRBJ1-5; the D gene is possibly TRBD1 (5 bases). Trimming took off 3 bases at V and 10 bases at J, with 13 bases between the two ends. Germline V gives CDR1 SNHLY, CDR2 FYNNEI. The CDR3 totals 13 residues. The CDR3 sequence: CASSDRASYPQHF. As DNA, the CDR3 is TGTGCCAGCAGTGACAGGGCTTCGTATCCCCAGCATTTT.

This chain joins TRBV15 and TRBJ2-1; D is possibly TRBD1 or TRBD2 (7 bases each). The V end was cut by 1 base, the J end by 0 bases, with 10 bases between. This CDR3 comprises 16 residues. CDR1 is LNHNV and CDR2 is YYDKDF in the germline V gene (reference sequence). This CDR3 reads CATSRARGGSYNEQFF. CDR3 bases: TGTGCCACCAGCAGAGCCAGGGGGGGCTCCTACAATGAGCAGTTCTTC.

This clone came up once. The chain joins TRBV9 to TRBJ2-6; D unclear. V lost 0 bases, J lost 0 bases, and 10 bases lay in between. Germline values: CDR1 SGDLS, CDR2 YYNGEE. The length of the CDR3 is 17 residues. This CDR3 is CASSVDLTASGANVLTF. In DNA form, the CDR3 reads TGTGCCAGCAGCGTAGATTTAACCGCCTCTGGGGCCAACGTCCTGACTTTC.

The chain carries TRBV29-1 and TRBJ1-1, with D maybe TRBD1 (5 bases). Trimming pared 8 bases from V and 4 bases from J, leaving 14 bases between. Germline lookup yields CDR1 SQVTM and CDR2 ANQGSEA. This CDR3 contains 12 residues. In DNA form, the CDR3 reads TGCAGCATGGGGGGGAAGGGCACTGAAGCTTTCTTT. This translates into CSMGGKGTEAFF.